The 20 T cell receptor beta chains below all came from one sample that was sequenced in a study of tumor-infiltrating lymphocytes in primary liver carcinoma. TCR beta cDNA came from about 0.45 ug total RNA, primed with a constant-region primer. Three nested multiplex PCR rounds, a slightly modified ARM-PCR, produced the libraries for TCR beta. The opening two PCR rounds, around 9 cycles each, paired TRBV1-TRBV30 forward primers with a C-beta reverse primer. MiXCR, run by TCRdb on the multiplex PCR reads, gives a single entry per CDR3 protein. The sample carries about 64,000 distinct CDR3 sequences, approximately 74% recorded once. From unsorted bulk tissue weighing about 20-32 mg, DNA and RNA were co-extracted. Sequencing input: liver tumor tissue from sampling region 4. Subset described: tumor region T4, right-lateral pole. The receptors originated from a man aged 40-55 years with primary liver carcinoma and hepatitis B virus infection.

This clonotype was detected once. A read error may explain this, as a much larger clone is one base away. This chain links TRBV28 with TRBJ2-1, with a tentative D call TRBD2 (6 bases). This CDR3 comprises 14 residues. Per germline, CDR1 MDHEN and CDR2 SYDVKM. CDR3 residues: CASSFTGEYNEKFF. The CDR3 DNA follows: TGTGCCAGCAGTTTTACGGGAGAGTACAATGAGAAGTTCTTC. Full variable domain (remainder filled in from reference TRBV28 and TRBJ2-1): DVKVTQSSRYLVKRTGEKVFLECVQDMDHENMFWYRQDPGLGLRLIYFSYDVKMKEKGDIPEGYSVSREKKERFSLILESASTNQTSMYLCASSFTGEYNEKFFGPGTRLTVL.

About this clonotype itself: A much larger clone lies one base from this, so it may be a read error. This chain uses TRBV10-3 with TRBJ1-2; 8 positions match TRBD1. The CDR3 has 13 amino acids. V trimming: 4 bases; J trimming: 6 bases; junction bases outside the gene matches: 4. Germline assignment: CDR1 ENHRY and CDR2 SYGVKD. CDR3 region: CAISGTGGNGYTF. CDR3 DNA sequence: TGTGCCATCAGTGGAACAGGGGGAAATGGCTACACCTTC.

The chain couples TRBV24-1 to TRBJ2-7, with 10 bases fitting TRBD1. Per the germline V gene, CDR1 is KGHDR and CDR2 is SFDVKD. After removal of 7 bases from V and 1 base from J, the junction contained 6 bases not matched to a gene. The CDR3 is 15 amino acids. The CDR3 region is CATRWPGQGSYEQYF. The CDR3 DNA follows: TGTGCCACCAGGTGGCCGGGACAGGGGTCCTACGAGCAGTACTTC.

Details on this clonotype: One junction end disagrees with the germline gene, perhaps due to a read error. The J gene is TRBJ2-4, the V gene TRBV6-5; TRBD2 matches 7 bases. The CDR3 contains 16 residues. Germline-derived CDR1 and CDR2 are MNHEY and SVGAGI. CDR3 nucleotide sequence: TGTGCCAGCAGTTACGGGGGGGGATTAGTCAAAAACATTCAGTGCTTC. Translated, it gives CASSYGGGLVKNIQCF.

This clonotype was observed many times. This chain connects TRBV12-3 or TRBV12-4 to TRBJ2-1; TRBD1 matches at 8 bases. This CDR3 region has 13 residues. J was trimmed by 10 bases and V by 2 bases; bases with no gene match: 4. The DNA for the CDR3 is TGTGCCAGCAGTTTATCCGACAGGGGAGAGCAGTTCTTC. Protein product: CASSLSDRGEQFF.

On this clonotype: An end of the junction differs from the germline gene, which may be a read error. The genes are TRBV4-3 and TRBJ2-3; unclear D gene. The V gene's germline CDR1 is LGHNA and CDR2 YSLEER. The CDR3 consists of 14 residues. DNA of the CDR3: TGCGTCAGCAGCCAACGGGCTTTCACATATATGCAGTATTTT. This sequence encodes CVSSQRAFTYMQYF.

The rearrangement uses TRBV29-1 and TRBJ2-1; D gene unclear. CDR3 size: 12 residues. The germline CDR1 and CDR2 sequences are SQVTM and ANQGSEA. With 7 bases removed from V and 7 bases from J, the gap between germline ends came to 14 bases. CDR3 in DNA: TGCAGCGCTATGAGTATTCTTAATGAGCAGTTCTTC. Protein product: CSAMSILNEQFF.

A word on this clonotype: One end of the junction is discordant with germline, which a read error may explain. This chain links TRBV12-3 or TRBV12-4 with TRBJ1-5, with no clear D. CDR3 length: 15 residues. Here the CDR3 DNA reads TGTGCCATCAATTTTGGGCAAGGAAGCAATCAGCTCCAGCATTTT. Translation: CAINFGQGSNQLQHF.

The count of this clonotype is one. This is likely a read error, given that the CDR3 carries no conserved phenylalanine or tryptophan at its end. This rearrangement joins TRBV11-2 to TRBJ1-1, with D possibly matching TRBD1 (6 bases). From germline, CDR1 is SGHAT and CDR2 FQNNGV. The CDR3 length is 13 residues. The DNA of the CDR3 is TGTGCCAGCAGTTTAGCGGACAGTATCGAAGCTTTCCTT. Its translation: CASSLADSIEAFL.

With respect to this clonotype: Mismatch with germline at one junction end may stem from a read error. CDR3 bases: TGCGCCAGCAACTTGGGGTCAATCACCCGGACGGGAGATACGCAGTATTTT. Protein sequence: CASNLGSITRTGDTQYF. The chain joins TRBV5-1 to TRBJ2-3; D gene unclear. This CDR3 spans 17 amino acids. Germline CDR1 SGHRS, CDR2 YFSETQ.

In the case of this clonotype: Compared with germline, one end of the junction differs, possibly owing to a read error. CDR3 residues: CASNGHFNTGAFF. Here the CDR3 DNA reads TGTGCCAGCAACGGGCATTTCAACACTGGAGCTTTCTTT. The chain recombines TRBV6-5 with TRBJ1-1, with D uncertain. The length of the CDR3 is 13 residues. From germline, CDR1 is MNHEY and CDR2 SVGAGI.

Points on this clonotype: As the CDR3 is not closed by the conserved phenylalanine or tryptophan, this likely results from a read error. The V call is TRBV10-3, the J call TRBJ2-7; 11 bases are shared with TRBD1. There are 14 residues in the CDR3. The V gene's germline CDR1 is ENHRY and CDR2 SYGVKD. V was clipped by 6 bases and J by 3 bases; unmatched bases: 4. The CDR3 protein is CAISPGQGDYEQYY. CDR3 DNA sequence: TGTGCCATCAGCCCGGGACAGGGGGACTACGAGCAGTACTAT.

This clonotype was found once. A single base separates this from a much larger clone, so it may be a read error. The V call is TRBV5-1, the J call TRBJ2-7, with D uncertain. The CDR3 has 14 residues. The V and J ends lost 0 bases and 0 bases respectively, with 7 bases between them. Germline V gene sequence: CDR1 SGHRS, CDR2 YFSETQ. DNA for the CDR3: TGCGCCAGCAGCTTGGGTCCGAACTCCTACGAGCAGTACTTC. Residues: CASSLGPNSYEQYF.

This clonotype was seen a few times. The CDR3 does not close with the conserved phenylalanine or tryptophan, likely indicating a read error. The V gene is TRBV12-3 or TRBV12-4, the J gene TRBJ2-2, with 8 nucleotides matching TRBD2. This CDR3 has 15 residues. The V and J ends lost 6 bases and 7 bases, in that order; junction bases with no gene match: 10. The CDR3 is CASRAGTSQVGELFS. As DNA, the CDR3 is TGTGCCAGCAGAGCCGGGACTAGTCAAGTCGGGGAGCTGTTTTCT.

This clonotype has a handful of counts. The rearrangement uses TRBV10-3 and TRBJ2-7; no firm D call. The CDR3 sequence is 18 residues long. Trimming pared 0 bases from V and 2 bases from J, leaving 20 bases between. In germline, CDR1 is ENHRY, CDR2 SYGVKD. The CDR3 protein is CAISESVRPVRRAYEQYF. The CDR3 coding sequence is TGTGCCATCAGTGAGTCGGTCCGGCCGGTCCGTAGAGCCTACGAGCAGTACTTC.

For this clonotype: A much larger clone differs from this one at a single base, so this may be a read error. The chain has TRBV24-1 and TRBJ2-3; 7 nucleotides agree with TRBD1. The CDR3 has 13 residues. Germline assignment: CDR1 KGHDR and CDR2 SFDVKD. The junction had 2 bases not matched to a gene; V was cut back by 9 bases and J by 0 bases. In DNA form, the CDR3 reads TGTGCCACCTGGGACAGTAGCACAGATACGCAGTATTTT. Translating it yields CATWDSSTDTQYF.

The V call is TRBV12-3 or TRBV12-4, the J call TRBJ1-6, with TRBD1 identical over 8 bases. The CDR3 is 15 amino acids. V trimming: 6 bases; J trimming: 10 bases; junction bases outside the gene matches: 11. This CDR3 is CASSRDRRVGSPLHF. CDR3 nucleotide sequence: TGTGCCAGCAGCCGGGACAGGAGAGTAGGGTCACCCCTCCACTTT.

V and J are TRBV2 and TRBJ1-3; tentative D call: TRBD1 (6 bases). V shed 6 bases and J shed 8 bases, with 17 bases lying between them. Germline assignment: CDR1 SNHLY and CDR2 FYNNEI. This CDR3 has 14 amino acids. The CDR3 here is CASRRTGSGYTIYF. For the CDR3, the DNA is TGTGCCAGCAGGAGAACAGGGTCAGGATACACCATATATTTT.

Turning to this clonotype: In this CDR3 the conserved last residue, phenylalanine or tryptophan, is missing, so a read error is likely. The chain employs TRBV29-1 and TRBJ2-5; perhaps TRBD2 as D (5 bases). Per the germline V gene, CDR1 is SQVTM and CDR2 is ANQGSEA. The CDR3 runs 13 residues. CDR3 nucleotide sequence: TGCAACGTTGAAGGGAGACCCAAAGAGACCCAGTACTTG. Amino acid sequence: CNVEGRPKETQYL.

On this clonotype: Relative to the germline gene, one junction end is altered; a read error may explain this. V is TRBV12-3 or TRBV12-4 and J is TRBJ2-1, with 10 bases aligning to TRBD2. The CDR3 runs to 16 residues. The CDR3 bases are TGTGCCAGTAGGTTAGCGGGAGGTCCCGGGGGAAATGTGCAGTTCTTC. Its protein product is CASRLAGGPGGNVQFF.